This passage covers 18 T cell receptor beta chains from one sample sequenced in a study of blood T cell repertoires in COVID-19. This table comes from immunoSEQ multiplex PCR, and its TCRdb copy is limited to in-frame clones, with some not included. The sample consists of around 140,000 clones, roughly 81% of them appearing once. Sequencing was performed on peripheral blood. These receptors all stem from a human donor with acute or convalescent COVID-19. The donor label of this sample is uncertain.

This chain joins TRBV6-2 or TRBV6-3 and TRBJ2-1; possible D gene TRBD2, 5 bases. The V gene lost 2 bases and the J gene lost 6 bases, with 14 bases spanning the gap. This CDR3 region has 15 residues. The V gene's germline CDR1 is MNHEY and CDR2 SVGEGT. CDR3 region: CASSYPDFIGNEQFF. The DNA of the CDR3 is TGTGCCAGCAGTTACCCGGACTTTATCGGCAATGAGCAGTTCTTC.

The V and J genes are TRBV7-9 and TRBJ1-1, with D possibly being TRBD1 (6 bases). This CDR3 has 13 residues. Deletions cut 8 bases from V and 3 bases from J, with 13 bases between. Germline lookup yields CDR1 SEHNR and CDR2 FQNEAQ (reference sequence). CDR3 DNA: TGTGCCAGCGGCGGACAGTGGGACACTGAAGCTTTCTTT. This encodes CASGGQWDTEAFF.

This chain joins TRBV19 and TRBJ1-5; 7 bases agree with TRBD1. After removal of 0 bases from V and 3 bases from J, the junction contained 2 bases not matched to a gene. The CDR3 has 15 amino acids. Germline assignment: CDR1 LNHDA and CDR2 SQIVND (reference sequence). The DNA for the CDR3 is TGTGCCAGTAGTATAGAACAGGGGTACAATCAGCCCCAGCATTTT. It is translated as CASSIEQGYNQPQHF.

This clone was counted a single time. This chain connects TRBV28 to TRBJ2-3, with 7 bases lining up with TRBD1. Germline CDR1 and CDR2: MDHEN and SYDVKM. The ends lost 4 bases at V and 3 bases at J; junction bases unmatched: 4. The CDR3 totals 14 residues. The CDR3 nucleotides are TGTGCCAGCAGTTCTCAGGGGGATACAGATACGCAGTATTTT. Protein: CASSSQGDTDTQYF.

This chain links TRBV7-2 with TRBJ2-7, with a weak D call TRBD1 (6 bases). Per germline, CDR1 SGHTA and CDR2 FQGNSA. This CDR3 has 15 amino acids. The ends were cut back, 5 bases at V and 2 bases at J, with 16 bases in the middle. CDR3 residues: CASSKMGQPPYEQYF. The CDR3 DNA sequence: TGTGCCAGCAGCAAAATGGGACAACCTCCCTACGAGCAGTACTTC.

The chain recombines TRBV7-2 with TRBJ2-1, with TRBD2 identical over 10 bases. Germline-derived CDR1 and CDR2 are SGHTA and FQGNSA. With V trimmed by 2 bases and J by 5 bases, 3 bases remained unmatched. The CDR3 extends over 15 amino acids. CDR3 nucleotides: TGTGCCAGCAGCTTACCCCTAGCGGGAGACAATGAGCAGTTCTTC. This codes for CASSLPLAGDNEQFF.

The chain links TRBV4-2 to TRBJ2-2; weak D call: TRBD2 (5 bases). CDR3 size: 16 residues. CDR1 LGHNA and CDR2 YNFKEQ come from the germline V gene. Trimming cost V 0 bases and J 4 bases, with 12 bases left between them. The chain's CDR3 is CASSQESSVGTGELFF. For the CDR3, the DNA is TGTGCCAGCAGCCAAGAAAGTAGCGTGGGCACCGGGGAGCTGTTTTTT.

The chain employs TRBV2 and TRBJ1-2; TRBD1 is a possible D gene (5 bases). V was shortened by 6 bases and J by 3 bases, with 14 bases between the two germline ends. Germline lookup yields CDR1 SNHLY and CDR2 FYNNEI. The CDR3 is made up of 14 amino acids. The CDR3 loop is CASRGRFLDYGYTF. CDR3 in DNA: TGTGCCAGCAGGGGGCGATTCTTAGACTATGGCTACACCTTC.

CDR3 loop: CASSSGTFVSGNTIYF. The CDR3 DNA follows: TGTGCCAGCAGCTCGGGGACTTTCGTCTCTGGAAACACCATATATTTT. V usage is TRBV5-8 and J usage is TRBJ1-3; D may be TRBD1 (5 bases). With 3 bases removed from V and 0 bases from J, the gap between germline ends came to 13 bases. Germline V gene data show CDR1 as SGHTS and CDR2 as YDEGEE. The CDR3 extends over 16 amino acids.

The gene calls are TRBV4-2 and TRBJ1-4, with a weak D call TRBD1 (6 bases). Per germline, CDR1 LGHNA and CDR2 YNFKEQ. V shed 1 base and J shed 3 bases, with 18 bases lying between them. The CDR3 has 18 amino acids. The CDR3 sequence: CASSQVEGGAGANEKLFF. As DNA, the CDR3 is TGTGCCAGCAGCCAAGTAGAGGGGGGCGCGGGAGCTAATGAAAAACTGTTTTTT.

CDR3 sequence reads: CASLDSTIGETQYF. The DNA of the CDR3 is TGTGCCAGCTTGGATAGTACGATCGGGGAGACCCAGTACTTC. The chain joins TRBV28 to TRBJ2-5, with D unresolved. The germline CDR1 and CDR2 sequences are MDHEN and SYDVKM. This CDR3 comprises 14 residues. V dropped 8 bases and J dropped 5 bases, with 18 bases sitting between them.

The chain combines TRBV4-3 with TRBJ2-2, with TRBD2 matching over 9 bases. CDR1 LGHNA and CDR2 YSLEER come from the germline V gene. The CDR3 is 18 amino acids. V trimming: 0 bases; J trimming: 0 bases; junction bases outside the gene matches: 5. In DNA form, the CDR3 reads TGCGCCAGCAGCCAAGAAGCGGCTAGCGGGACGAACACCGGGGAGCTGTTTTTT. Amino acid sequence: CASSQEAASGTNTGELFF.

A note on this clone: Germline is not matched at one junction end, which may reflect a read error. V gene TRBV7-7 combines with J gene TRBJ2-5; D not resolved. The germline gives CDR1 SSHAT, CDR2 FNYEAQ (reference sequence). This CDR3 has 15 residues. The chain's CDR3 is CASSLGTVSHETQYF. In DNA form, the CDR3 reads TGTGCTAGCAGCTTAGGAACTGTATCTCATGAGACCCAGTACTTC.

This rearrangement joins TRBV9 to TRBJ1-4, with TRBD1 matching over 8 bases. The V and J ends lost 0 bases and 8 bases, in that order; junction bases with no gene match: 3. Germline loops: CDR1 SGDLS, CDR2 YYNGEE. The CDR3 totals 14 residues. CDR3 amino acids: CASSVATGGEKLFF. CDR3 nucleotides: TGTGCCAGCAGCGTAGCTACAGGGGGGGAAAAACTGTTTTTT. Based on the CDR3 plus reference TRBV9 and TRBJ1-4, the full variable domain is DSGVTQTPKHLITATGQRVTLRCSPRSGDLSVYWYQQSLDQGLQFLIQYYNGEERAKGNILERFSAQQFPDLHSELNLSSLELGDSALYFCASSVATGGEKLFFGSGTQLSVL.

The chain's CDR3 is CASSPTPTGRGGEDYGYTF. CDR3 nucleotides: TGCGCCAGCAGCCCCACTCCAACTGGGAGGGGGGGGGAGGACTATGGCTACACCTTC. The chain recombines TRBV4-3 with TRBJ1-2, with D perhaps TRBD1 (6 bases). Germline V gene sequence: CDR1 LGHNA, CDR2 YSLEER. V was shortened by 4 bases and J by 3 bases, with 27 bases between the two germline ends. The CDR3 totals 19 residues.

This sequence joins TRBV30 and TRBJ1-6, with TRBD1 identical over 8 bases. The J segment lost 8 bases and the V segment lost 0 bases, leaving 6 bases of the junction unmatched. The CDR3 contains 15 residues. Germline CDR1 and CDR2: GTSNPN and SVGIG (reference sequence). The CDR3 reads CAWSVLNRGDSPLHF. The CDR3 DNA follows: TGTGCCTGGAGTGTACTAAACAGGGGGGATTCACCCCTCCACTTT.

This clone was seen once. This chain joins TRBV7-9 and TRBJ1-1, with a weak D call TRBD1 (5 bases). CDR1 is SEHNR and CDR2 is FQNEAQ in the germline V gene (reference sequence). V dropped 11 bases and J dropped 4 bases, with 17 bases sitting between them. The CDR3 consists of 13 residues. The CDR3 bases are TGTGCCGACCGGGGGGTTGGTGGCACTGAAGCTTTCTTT. This gives the protein CADRGVGGTEAFF.

For the CDR3, the DNA is TGCGCCAGCAGCGCCGGGAACAGGGCCACTGAAGCTTTCTTT. Protein sequence: CASSAGNRATEAFF. The genes are TRBV5-1 and TRBJ1-1; TRBD1 is a possible D gene (6 bases). This CDR3 has 14 amino acids. Germline CDR1 SGHRS, CDR2 YFSETQ. V lost 4 bases, J lost 4 bases, and 14 bases lay in between. The full variable domain, in which reference TRBV5-1 and TRBJ1-1 provide the parts outside the CDR3, is KAGVTQTPRYLIKTRGQQVTLSCSPISGHRSVSWYQQTPGQGLQFLFEYFSETQRNKGNFPGRFSGRQFSNSRSEMNVSTLELGDSALYLCASSAGNRATEAFFGQGTRLTVV.